A single sample gave rise to the 9 T cell receptor beta chains below, sequenced in a study of shared clonotypes between healthy human individuals. Using immunoSEQ multiplex PCR, the repertoire was profiled, and TCRdb retains in-frame clones only, with some absent. There are about half a million clones in the sample; around 79% occur only once, and roughly an eighth lies in the top ten. The sample comprised PBMCs. These receptor sequences come from a woman aged 40 to 50 in good health. Some clones in this sample may be carry-over from other donors' samples.

This rearrangement joins TRBV10-3 to TRBJ2-5, with 10 bases matching TRBD2. The CDR3 has 14 amino acids. The junction had 4 bases not matched to a gene; V was cut back by 6 bases and J by 3 bases. The V gene's germline CDR1 is ENHRY and CDR2 SYGVKD. CDR3 region: CAISLAGGEETQYF. In DNA form, the CDR3 reads TGTGCCATCAGCTTAGCGGGAGGTGAAGAGACCCAGTACTTC.

Turning to this clone: A single base is all that separates this from a far larger clone, so a read error is likely. Other DNA sequences within the sample encode an identical CDR3. The chain recombines TRBV14 with TRBJ2-7; TRBD1 matches at 11 bases. Germline loops: CDR1 SGHDN, CDR2 FVKESK. CDR3 size: 17 residues. The chain's CDR3 is CASSQLGQGAGIREQYF. CDR3 sequence (DNA): TGCGCCAGCAGCCAACTTGGACAGGGGGCCGGGATCCGCGAGCAGTACTTC.

This clone was observed a handful of times. The chain employs TRBV11-2 and TRBJ1-1; D gene uncertain. The CDR3 contains 14 residues. Trimming removed 5 bases at V and 3 bases at J, with 13 bases between. CDR1 and CDR2 (germline): SGHAT, FQNNGV. CDR3 sequence (DNA): TGTGCCAGCAGCGCAAATGTTGGGGACACTGAAGCTTTCTTT. This translates into CASSANVGDTEAFF.

Concerning this clone itself: Possible read error: a much larger clone is one base away. This chain links TRBV7-3 with TRBJ2-3; D is possibly TRBD1 or TRBD2 (5 bases each). V dropped 5 bases and J dropped 1 base, with 7 bases sitting between them. Germline CDR1 reads SGHTA; CDR2 reads FQGTGA. The CDR3 is 13 amino acids. The CDR3 loop reads CASSRGRTDTQYF. The CDR3 coding sequence is TGTGCCAGCAGCCGGGGACGCACAGATACGCAGTATTTT.

This chain uses TRBV2 with TRBJ2-3, with 13 nucleotides matching TRBD2. Germline assignment: CDR1 SNHLY and CDR2 FYNNEI. The V gene end was trimmed by 5 bases and the J gene end by 8 bases; junction bases not matched to a gene: 4. This CDR3 spans 14 amino acids. The chain's CDR3 is CASSPGLAGATQYF. DNA of the CDR3: TGTGCCAGCAGTCCCGGACTAGCGGGAGCTACGCAGTATTTT.

This clone was detected once. The rearrangement joins TRBV28 to TRBJ2-4; D is undetermined. Germline-derived CDR1 and CDR2 are MDHEN and SYDVKM. Trimming left V 3 bases short and J 0 bases short, with 12 bases between. This CDR3 spans 16 amino acids. The CDR3 spells CASSLDPRLAKNIQYF. For the CDR3, the DNA is TGTGCCAGCAGTTTGGATCCCCGGTTAGCCAAAAACATTCAGTACTTC.

The CDR3 coding sequence is TGTGCCAGTAGTTCCCGAAGCTCCTACAATGAGCAGTTCTTC. It encodes CASSSRSSYNEQFF. The rearrangement uses TRBV19 and TRBJ2-1; D is ambiguous. Germline assignment: CDR1 LNHDA and CDR2 SQIVND (reference sequence). This CDR3 is 14 amino acids long. The V and J ends lost 5 bases and 0 bases respectively, with 8 bases between them.

This clone was seen more than once but under ten times. J is TRBJ2-2 and V is TRBV5-1; D is possibly TRBD1 or TRBD2 (5 bases each). The CDR3 has 15 residues. V was cut by 6 bases and J by 4 bases, with 16 bases left in between. CDR1 and CDR2 (germline): SGHRS, YFSETQ. CDR3: CASTPEGRSTGELFF. DNA for the CDR3: TGCGCCAGCACCCCAGAGGGACGGAGCACCGGGGAGCTGTTTTTT.

This sequence joins TRBV18 and TRBJ1-1; D is unclear. The CDR3 runs 14 residues. Trimming left V 3 bases short and J 1 base short, with 9 bases between. Germline V CDR1 and CDR2: KGHSH, LQKENI. The CDR3 loop reads CASSPKLENTEAFF. DNA of the CDR3: TGTGCCAGCTCACCGAAATTAGAGAACACTGAAGCTTTCTTT. Variable domain in full (rest from reference TRBV18 and TRBJ1-1): NAGVMQNPRHLVRRRGQEARLRCSPMKGHSHVYWYRQLPEEGLKFMVYLQKENIIDESGMPKERFSAEFPKEGPSILRIQQVVRGDSAAYFCASSPKLENTEAFFGQGTRLTVV.